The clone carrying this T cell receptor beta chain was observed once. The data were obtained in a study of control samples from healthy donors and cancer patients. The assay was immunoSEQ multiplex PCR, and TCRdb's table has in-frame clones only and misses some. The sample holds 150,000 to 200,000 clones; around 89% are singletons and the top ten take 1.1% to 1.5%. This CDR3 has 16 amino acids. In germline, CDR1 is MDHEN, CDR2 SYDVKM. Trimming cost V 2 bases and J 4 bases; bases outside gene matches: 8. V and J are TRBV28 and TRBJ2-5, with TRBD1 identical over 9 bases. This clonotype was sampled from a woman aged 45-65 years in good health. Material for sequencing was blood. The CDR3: CASSLITGGSRETQYF. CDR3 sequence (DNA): TGTGCCAGCAGTTTAATTACAGGGGGCTCGCGAGAGACCCAGTACTTC.